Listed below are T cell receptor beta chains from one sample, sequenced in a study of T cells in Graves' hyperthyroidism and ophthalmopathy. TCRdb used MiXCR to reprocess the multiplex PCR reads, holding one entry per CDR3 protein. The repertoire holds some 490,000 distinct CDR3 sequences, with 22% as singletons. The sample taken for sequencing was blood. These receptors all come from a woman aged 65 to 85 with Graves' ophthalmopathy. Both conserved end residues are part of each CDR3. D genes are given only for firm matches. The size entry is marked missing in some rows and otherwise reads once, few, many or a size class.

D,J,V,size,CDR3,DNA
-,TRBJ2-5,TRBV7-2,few,CASSFQFDSQETQYF,TGTGCCAGCAGCTTCCAATTCGACAGCCAAGAGACCCAGTACTTC
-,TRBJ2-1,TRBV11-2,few,CASSLYGPEQFF,TGTGCCAGCAGCTTATACGGGCCTGAGCAGTTCTTC
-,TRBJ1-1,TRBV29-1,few,CSGRTERTEAFF,TGCAGCGGCCGGACGGAGCGCACTGAAGCTTTCTTT
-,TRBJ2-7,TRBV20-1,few,CSATGTAKTYEQYF,TGCAGTGCTACCGGGACCGCTAAAACCTACGAGCAGTACTTC
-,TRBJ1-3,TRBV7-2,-,CATDSNGSGNTIYF,TGTGCCACCGACAGCAACGGCTCTGGAAACACCATATATTTT
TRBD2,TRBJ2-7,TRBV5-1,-,CASRAGTSDGNEQYF,TGCGCCAGCAGAGCCGGGACTAGCGATGGGAACGAGCAGTACTTC
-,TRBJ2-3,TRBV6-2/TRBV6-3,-,CASSYNGDTQYF,TGTGCCAGCAGTTACAACGGGGATACGCAGTATTTT
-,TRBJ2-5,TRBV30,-,CAWKSQRDSGETQYF,TGTGCCTGGAAGTCGCAGCGAGATTCTGGGGAGACCCAGTACTTC
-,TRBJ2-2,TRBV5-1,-,CASSTGAGIGELFF,TGCGCCAGCAGCACAGGGGCGGGAATCGGGGAGCTGTTTTTT
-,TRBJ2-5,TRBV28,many,CASSDHTQETQYF,TGTGCCAGCAGTGACCATACCCAAGAGACCCAGTACTTC
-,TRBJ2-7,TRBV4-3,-,CASSQGQGDEQYF,TGCGCCAGCAGCCAAGGTCAAGGGGACGAGCAGTACTTC
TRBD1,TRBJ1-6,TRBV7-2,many,CASSTGQGGNSPLHF,TGTGCCAGCAGCACCGGACAGGGTGGGAATTCACCCCTCCACTTT
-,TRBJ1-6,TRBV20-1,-,CSAQFQGSQNSPLHF,TGCAGTGCTCAATTCCAAGGCAGCCAAAATTCACCCCTCCACTTT
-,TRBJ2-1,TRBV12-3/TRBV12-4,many,CASSPFGGRGGDEQFF,TGTGCCAGCAGTCCGTTTGGGGGGCGGGGAGGTGATGAGCAGTTCTTC
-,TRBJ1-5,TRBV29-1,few,CSVVRDIGQPQHF,TGCAGCGTTGTTCGGGACATCGGGCAGCCCCAGCATTTT
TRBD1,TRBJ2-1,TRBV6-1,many,CASSEYRGLSNEQFF,TGTGCCAGCAGTGAGTACAGGGGGCTAAGCAATGAGCAGTTCTTC
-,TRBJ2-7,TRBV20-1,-,CGAIGPGPYEQYF,TGCGGTGCCATCGGACCGGGGCCTTACGAGCAGTACTTC
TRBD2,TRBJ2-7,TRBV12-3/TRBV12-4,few,CASSPGLAGGVYEQYF,TGTGCCAGCAGCCCGGGACTAGCGGGAGGGGTATACGAGCAGTACTTC
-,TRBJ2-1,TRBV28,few,CASRRSLSYNEQFF,TGTGCCAGCAGAAGAAGCCTCTCCTACAATGAGCAGTTCTTC
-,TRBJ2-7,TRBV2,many,CASTTGQSSYEQYF,TGTGCCAGCACAACGGGCCAGAGCTCCTACGAGCAGTACTTC
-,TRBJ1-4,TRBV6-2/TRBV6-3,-,CASSYGRGSEKLFF,TGTGCCAGCAGTTACGGCAGGGGAAGTGAAAAACTGTTTTTT
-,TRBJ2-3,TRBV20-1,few,CSSLGAGRDTQYF,TGCAGTTCCCTGGGGGCAGGGAGGGATACGCAGTATTTT
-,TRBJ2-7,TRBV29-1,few,CSVLPTFLTGEQYF,TGCAGCGTCCTACCGACATTTTTAACGGGGGAGCAGTACTTC